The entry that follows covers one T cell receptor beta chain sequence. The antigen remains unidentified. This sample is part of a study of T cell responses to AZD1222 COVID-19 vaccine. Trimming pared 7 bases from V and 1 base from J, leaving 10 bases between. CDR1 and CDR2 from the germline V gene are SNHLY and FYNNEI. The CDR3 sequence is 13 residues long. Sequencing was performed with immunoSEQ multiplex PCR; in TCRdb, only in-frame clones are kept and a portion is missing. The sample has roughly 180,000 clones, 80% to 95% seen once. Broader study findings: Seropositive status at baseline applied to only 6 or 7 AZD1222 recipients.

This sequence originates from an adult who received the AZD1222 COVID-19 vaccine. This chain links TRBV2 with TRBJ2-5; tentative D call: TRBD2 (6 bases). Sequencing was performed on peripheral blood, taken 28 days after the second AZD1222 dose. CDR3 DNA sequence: TGTGCCAGCAATTGGAGGGGCCAAGAGACCCAGTACTTC. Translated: CASNWRGQETQYF.